These 27 T cell receptor beta chains originate from one sample sequenced in a study of shared clonotypes between healthy human individuals (dated by TCRdb to about 2020). Library method: the immunoSEQ multiplex PCR assay. The immuneACCESS repertoire file appears here via TCRdb, limited to in-frame rearrangements. These files lack a portion of the clones; in checked studies, under half of the deficit traces to unresolved V genes, and the cause of the others is not known. For this sample the table gives under 850,000 clones, of which roughly two thirds were detected only once. The ten largest clones capture over 1.5% of the sample. Input material: memory CD4+ T cells sorted from blood. In the paper's terms, the cell subset or site label means: CD45RA-negative fraction. The receptors originated from a woman aged 30 to 39 in good health.

V gene TRBV7-3 combines with J gene TRBJ2-5; a weak D match, TRBD2 (5 bases). Trimming pared 0 bases from V and 0 bases from J, leaving 5 bases between. This CDR3 has 14 amino acids. Germline V gives CDR1 SGHTA, CDR2 FQGTGA. The CDR3 coding sequence is TGTGCCAGCAGCTTAACCGGGAACCAAGAGACCCAGTACTTC. This sequence encodes CASSLTGNQETQYF. Using reference TRBV7-3 and TRBJ2-5 for the parts outside the CDR3, the full variable domain is GAGVSQTPSNKVTEKGKYVELRCDPISGHTALYWYRQSLGQGPEFLIYFQGTGAADDSGLPNDRFFAVRPEGSVSTLKIQRTERGDSAVYLCASSLTGNQETQYFGPGTRLLVL.

The J gene is TRBJ2-1, the V gene TRBV19; a possible D gene is TRBD1 (6 bases). Germline V gene data show CDR1 as LNHDA and CDR2 as SQIVND (reference sequence). V was shortened by 7 bases and J by 6 bases, with 22 bases between the two germline ends. This CDR3 comprises 16 residues. CDR3 sequence: CASTGQGNVISNEQFF. CDR3 sequence (DNA): TGTGCCAGTACAGGCCAGGGGAATGTAATCAGCAATGAGCAGTTCTTC.

Comment on this clone: The same CDR3 is also encoded by other DNA sequences in this sample. The chain uses TRBV28 and TRBJ1-5; maybe TRBD1 (5 bases). The V end lost 3 bases, the J end lost 1 base, and 10 bases lay between the germline ends. The CDR3 contains 15 residues. Per the germline V gene, CDR1 is MDHEN and CDR2 is SYDVKM. CDR3: CASSFAGTSNQPQHF. In nucleotides, the CDR3 is TGTGCCAGCAGTTTTGCGGGGACCAGCAATCAGCCCCAGCATTTT.

The J gene is TRBJ2-1, the V gene TRBV6-1, with 11 bases matching TRBD2. The CDR3 spans 14 residues. The germline V gene encodes CDR1 MNHNS and CDR2 SASEGT. J lost 6 bases, V lost 6 bases, and 4 bases had no gene match. The CDR3 loop reads CASSLAGGINEQFF. CDR3 sequence (DNA): TGTGCCAGCAGCTTAGCGGGAGGGATCAATGAGCAGTTCTTC.

The J gene is TRBJ2-7, the V gene TRBV10-3, with D unclear. The CDR3 runs 14 residues. V was trimmed by 3 bases and J by 1 base, leaving 10 bases between them. Germline V gene sequence: CDR1 ENHRY, CDR2 SYGVKD. The CDR3 spells CAISDPTLSYEQYF. The CDR3 DNA sequence: TGTGCCATCAGTGACCCGACATTATCCTACGAGCAGTACTTC.

In its sample, this clone was seen once. The chain employs TRBV27 and TRBJ2-3; D gene ambiguous. The V gene's germline CDR1 is MNHEY and CDR2 SMNVEV (reference sequence). This CDR3 contains 13 residues. V was clipped by 0 bases and J by 7 bases, with 8 bases between them. CDR3 coding DNA: TGTGCCAGCAGTTTATCCCGAACGTATACGCAGTATTTT. Amino acid sequence: CASSLSRTYTQYF.

The chain has TRBV19 and TRBJ1-1; TRBD1 matches at 7 bases. The germline gives CDR1 LNHDA, CDR2 SQIVND (reference sequence). With V trimmed by 5 bases and J by 5 bases, 8 bases remained unmatched. The CDR3 sequence is 14 residues long. CDR3 nucleotides: TGTGCCAGTAGTCCCCAGACAGGGATAACTGAAGCTTTCTTT. It yields the protein CASSPQTGITEAFF.

V gene TRBV4-1 combines with J gene TRBJ1-1; D is uncertain. The V end lost 0 bases, the J end lost 0 bases, and 14 bases lay between the germline ends. CDR1 is MGHRA and CDR2 is YSYEKL in the germline V gene. The CDR3 spans 17 residues. The chain's CDR3 is CASSQDAFNTVNTEAFF. CDR3 DNA: TGCGCCAGCAGCCAAGACGCCTTCAACACAGTGAACACTGAAGCTTTCTTT.

The rearrangement joins TRBV18 to TRBJ2-7, with TRBD1 as a possible D gene (6 bases). Germline V gene sequence: CDR1 KGHSH, CDR2 LQKENI. V lost 3 bases and J 3 bases, leaving 18 bases between the germline ends. This CDR3 comprises 16 residues. The DNA for the CDR3 is TGTGCCAGCTCACCTAGGGCAGGGGTGTGGAACTACGAGCAGTACTTC. It encodes CASSPRAGVWNYEQYF.

Turning to this clone: At the DNA level, this CDR3 is encoded by other sequences in the same sample as well. V is TRBV28 and J is TRBJ2-5; TRBD1 is a possible D gene (5 bases). The last part of the DNA fits TRBJ2-7 better; the J call may be wrong. The CDR3 covers 13 residues. Germline CDR1 reads MDHEN; CDR2 reads SYDVKM. The CDR3 loop reads CASSSGYSYEQYF. CDR3 nucleotide sequence: TGTGCCAGCAGCTCAGGGTACTCCTACGAGCAGTACTTC.

This clone has only a few counts. The sample has other DNA sequences that encode this CDR3 too. The chain joins TRBV18 to TRBJ1-1; no reliable D call. The V gene lost 2 bases and the J gene lost 5 bases, with 9 bases spanning the gap. CDR1 and CDR2 from the germline V gene are KGHSH and LQKENI. The CDR3 contains 13 residues. The CDR3 bases are TGTGCCAGCTCACCAGGGGTAGGAACTGAAGCTTTCTTT. This sequence encodes CASSPGVGTEAFF.

The V gene is TRBV10-3, the J gene TRBJ2-5; TRBD2 aligns across 10 bases. The length of the CDR3 is 14 residues. Germline CDR1 ENHRY, CDR2 SYGVKD. With 2 bases clipped from V and 9 bases from J, the junction kept 6 bases outside the gene matches. This CDR3 reads CAISEGLADQAQYF. The CDR3 DNA reads TGTGCCATCAGTGAGGGACTAGCGGACCAGGCCCAGTACTTC.

The chain carries TRBV7-2 and TRBJ2-3; D remains unclear. The length of the CDR3 is 12 residues. Trimming took 6 bases from V and 2 from J, leaving 6 bases between them. CDR1 and CDR2 (germline): SGHTA, FQGNSA. CDR3 in amino acids: CASSYFTDTQYF. The CDR3 nucleotides read TGTGCCAGCAGTTACTTCACAGATACGCAGTATTTT.

This chain uses TRBV5-1 with TRBJ2-2, with TRBD1 matching 9 bases. This CDR3 comprises 15 residues. V lost 4 bases to trimming and J lost 2 bases; unmatched junction nucleotides: 3. Per germline, CDR1 SGHRS and CDR2 YFSETQ. The CDR3: CASSGTGTNTGELFF. The CDR3 DNA is TGCGCCAGCAGCGGGACAGGGACCAACACCGGGGAGCTGTTTTTT. The whole variable domain, remainder taken from reference TRBV5-1 and TRBJ2-2, is KAGVTQTPRYLIKTRGQQVTLSCSPISGHRSVSWYQQTPGQGLQFLFEYFSETQRNKGNFPGRFSGRQFSNSRSEMNVSTLELGDSALYLCASSGTGTNTGELFFGEGSRLTVL.

The V call is TRBV5-1, the J call TRBJ1-1, with no clear D. V was trimmed by 4 bases and J by 4 bases, leaving 14 bases between them. Germline CDR1 SGHRS, CDR2 YFSETQ. This CDR3 has 14 amino acids. The CDR3 DNA sequence: TGCGCCAGCAGCCGTTGGATGACGGGCACTGAAGCTTTCTTT. Its protein product is CASSRWMTGTEAFF.

The chain joins TRBV11-1 to TRBJ2-1; TRBD1 matches at 7 bases. This CDR3 has 15 amino acids. The trim removed 4 bases at V and 5 bases at J, leaving 8 bases unmatched. The germline V gene encodes CDR1 SGHAT and CDR2 FQDESV (reference sequence). CDR3 loop: CASSSRQGTDNEQFF. The CDR3 nucleotides read TGTGCCAGCAGCTCTCGACAGGGTACCGACAATGAGCAGTTCTTC.

The V and J genes are TRBV28 and TRBJ2-7, with a possible D match to TRBD1 (6 bases). Germline V gives CDR1 MDHEN, CDR2 SYDVKM. Trimming stripped 6 bases from V and 11 bases from J, with 11 bases between. This CDR3 has 10 residues. The CDR3 bases are TGTGCCAGCAGGGGTCGACAGGAGTACTTC. Amino acids: CASRGRQEYF.

The CDR3 coding sequence is TGTGCCAGCAGTCCCATACGAATCCTAGACATGAGGACCGGGGAGCTGTTTTTT. Its translation: CASSPIRILDMRTGELFF. V usage is TRBV28 and J usage is TRBJ2-2, with D unclear. Deletions cut 5 bases from V and 5 bases from J, with 24 bases between. This CDR3 is 18 amino acids long. Germline CDR1 and CDR2: MDHEN and SYDVKM.

The chain couples TRBV5-1 to TRBJ1-5; D gene unclear. V lost 0 bases and J 0 bases, leaving 7 bases between the germline ends. The CDR3 spans 15 residues. Germline V lookup: CDR1 SGHRS, CDR2 YFSETQ. The chain's CDR3 is CASSLDGLSNQPQHF. For the CDR3, the DNA is TGCGCCAGCAGCTTGGACGGGCTTAGCAATCAGCCCCAGCATTTT.

V usage is TRBV29-1 and J usage is TRBJ2-1, with TRBD1 matching 8 bases. The CDR3 length is 14 residues. CDR1 SQVTM and CDR2 ANQGSEA come from the germline V gene. V lost 7 bases to trimming and J lost 8 bases; unmatched junction nucleotides: 13. The CDR3 reads CSAGVNDRGDEQFF. The CDR3 bases are TGCAGCGCGGGGGTGAATGACAGGGGAGATGAGCAGTTCTTC.

This clone was picked up a small number of times. The V call is TRBV6-5, the J call TRBJ2-1, with D perhaps matching TRBD2 (6 bases). Germline V gene data show CDR1 as MNHEY and CDR2 as SVGAGI. Trimming took 2 bases from V and 7 from J, leaving 15 bases between them. This CDR3 is 15 amino acids long. The CDR3 sequence is CASSYVTGVGNEQFF. The CDR3 DNA sequence: TGTGCCAGCAGTTACGTTACGGGGGTAGGAAATGAGCAGTTCTTC.

The chain is built from TRBV28 and TRBJ1-2, with D unresolved. The CDR3 is made up of 16 amino acids. Germline CDR1 reads MDHEN; CDR2 reads SYDVKM. Trimming removed 4 bases at V and 5 bases at J, with 20 bases between. The CDR3 sequence is CASSSLLNLVNYGYTF. The DNA for the CDR3 is TGTGCCAGCAGTTCTCTGCTCAACCTCGTAAATTATGGCTACACCTTC.

This rearrangement joins TRBV5-1 to TRBJ1-5; 7 bases are a match to TRBD1. With V trimmed by 4 bases and J by 0 bases, 7 bases remained unmatched. This CDR3 contains 16 residues. Looked up from germline, CDR1 is SGHRS and CDR2 is YFSETQ. The CDR3: CASSPGTAYSNQPQHF. In DNA, the CDR3 is TGCGCCAGCAGCCCAGGGACAGCTTATAGCAATCAGCCCCAGCATTTT.

The J gene is TRBJ1-2, the V gene TRBV28; TRBD1 matches at 7 bases. After removal of 7 bases from V and 6 bases from J, the junction contained 8 bases not matched to a gene. The CDR3 runs 13 residues. CDR1 is MDHEN, CDR2 SYDVKM, per germline. CDR3 nucleotide sequence: TGTGCCAGCACCGAGGGACAGAGAGATGGCTACACCTTC. Its translation: CASTEGQRDGYTF.

This chain connects TRBV5-8 to TRBJ2-1; D ambiguous. Trimming removed 0 bases at V and 0 bases at J, with 7 bases between. This CDR3 is 15 amino acids long. Germline V gives CDR1 SGHTS, CDR2 YDEGEE. CDR3 nucleotide sequence: TGTGCCAGCAGCTTGGAGTGGAGCTCCTACAATGAGCAGTTCTTC. Translation: CASSLEWSSYNEQFF.

The chain is built from TRBV19 and TRBJ2-5; 11 bases map to TRBD2. After removal of 6 bases from V and 5 bases from J, the junction contained 8 bases not matched to a gene. Germline assignment: CDR1 LNHDA and CDR2 SQIVND (reference sequence). This CDR3 is 15 amino acids long. This CDR3 is CASRPLAGEVETQYF. Here the CDR3 DNA reads TGTGCCAGTAGACCACTAGCGGGAGAGGTGGAGACCCAGTACTTC.

The gene calls are TRBV7-2 and TRBJ2-1, with 7 positions matching TRBD2. With 5 bases clipped from V and 15 bases from J, the junction kept 10 bases outside the gene matches. The CDR3 consists of 12 residues. Germline CDR1 is SGHTA and CDR2 is FQGNSA. CDR3 amino acids: CASSLTGLVPFF. The CDR3 nucleotides read TGTGCCAGCAGCCTGACTGGACTAGTCCCGTTCTTC.